This T cell receptor (beta chain) emerged from a study of Tregs in tolerant kidney transplant recipients. Points from the study as a whole: No direct test of biological reproducibility was done here. Some patients' samples used different primers over time, so nucleotide sequences weren't comparable.

A note on this clone: Its target is unknown. With the read ending 3 residues before the CDR3 end, the germline J gene is used to fill in that end.

Recipients received nonmyeloablative bone marrow transplants from related graft donors, with transient mixed chimerism. Unstimulated Tregs (CD4+CD25+CD127-) and CD4+CD25- non-Tregs were sorted from PBMCs. The CDR3 contains 14 residues. V was clipped by 6 bases and J by 2 bases; unmatched bases: 8. Germline V lookup: CDR1 SQVTM, CDR2 ANQGSEA. Using immunoSEQ multiplex PCR, the repertoire was profiled, and TCRdb retains in-frame clones only, with some absent. This sample's clone table lists 12,000 to 15,000 clones. The clonotype originates from a human patient who received a combined kidney and bone marrow transplant. Part of the T cell pool may stem from the graft donor. The input for sequencing was CD4+ T cells from blood (PBMCs), taken 12 months after the transplant. The chain employs TRBV29-1 and TRBJ2-3, with 7 positions matching TRBD1. The CDR3 DNA, read in part, is TGCAGCGTCGGACAGGTTTCTATCACAGATACG. This sequence encodes CSVGQVSITDT. The full CDR3 protein is CSVGQVSITDTQYF.